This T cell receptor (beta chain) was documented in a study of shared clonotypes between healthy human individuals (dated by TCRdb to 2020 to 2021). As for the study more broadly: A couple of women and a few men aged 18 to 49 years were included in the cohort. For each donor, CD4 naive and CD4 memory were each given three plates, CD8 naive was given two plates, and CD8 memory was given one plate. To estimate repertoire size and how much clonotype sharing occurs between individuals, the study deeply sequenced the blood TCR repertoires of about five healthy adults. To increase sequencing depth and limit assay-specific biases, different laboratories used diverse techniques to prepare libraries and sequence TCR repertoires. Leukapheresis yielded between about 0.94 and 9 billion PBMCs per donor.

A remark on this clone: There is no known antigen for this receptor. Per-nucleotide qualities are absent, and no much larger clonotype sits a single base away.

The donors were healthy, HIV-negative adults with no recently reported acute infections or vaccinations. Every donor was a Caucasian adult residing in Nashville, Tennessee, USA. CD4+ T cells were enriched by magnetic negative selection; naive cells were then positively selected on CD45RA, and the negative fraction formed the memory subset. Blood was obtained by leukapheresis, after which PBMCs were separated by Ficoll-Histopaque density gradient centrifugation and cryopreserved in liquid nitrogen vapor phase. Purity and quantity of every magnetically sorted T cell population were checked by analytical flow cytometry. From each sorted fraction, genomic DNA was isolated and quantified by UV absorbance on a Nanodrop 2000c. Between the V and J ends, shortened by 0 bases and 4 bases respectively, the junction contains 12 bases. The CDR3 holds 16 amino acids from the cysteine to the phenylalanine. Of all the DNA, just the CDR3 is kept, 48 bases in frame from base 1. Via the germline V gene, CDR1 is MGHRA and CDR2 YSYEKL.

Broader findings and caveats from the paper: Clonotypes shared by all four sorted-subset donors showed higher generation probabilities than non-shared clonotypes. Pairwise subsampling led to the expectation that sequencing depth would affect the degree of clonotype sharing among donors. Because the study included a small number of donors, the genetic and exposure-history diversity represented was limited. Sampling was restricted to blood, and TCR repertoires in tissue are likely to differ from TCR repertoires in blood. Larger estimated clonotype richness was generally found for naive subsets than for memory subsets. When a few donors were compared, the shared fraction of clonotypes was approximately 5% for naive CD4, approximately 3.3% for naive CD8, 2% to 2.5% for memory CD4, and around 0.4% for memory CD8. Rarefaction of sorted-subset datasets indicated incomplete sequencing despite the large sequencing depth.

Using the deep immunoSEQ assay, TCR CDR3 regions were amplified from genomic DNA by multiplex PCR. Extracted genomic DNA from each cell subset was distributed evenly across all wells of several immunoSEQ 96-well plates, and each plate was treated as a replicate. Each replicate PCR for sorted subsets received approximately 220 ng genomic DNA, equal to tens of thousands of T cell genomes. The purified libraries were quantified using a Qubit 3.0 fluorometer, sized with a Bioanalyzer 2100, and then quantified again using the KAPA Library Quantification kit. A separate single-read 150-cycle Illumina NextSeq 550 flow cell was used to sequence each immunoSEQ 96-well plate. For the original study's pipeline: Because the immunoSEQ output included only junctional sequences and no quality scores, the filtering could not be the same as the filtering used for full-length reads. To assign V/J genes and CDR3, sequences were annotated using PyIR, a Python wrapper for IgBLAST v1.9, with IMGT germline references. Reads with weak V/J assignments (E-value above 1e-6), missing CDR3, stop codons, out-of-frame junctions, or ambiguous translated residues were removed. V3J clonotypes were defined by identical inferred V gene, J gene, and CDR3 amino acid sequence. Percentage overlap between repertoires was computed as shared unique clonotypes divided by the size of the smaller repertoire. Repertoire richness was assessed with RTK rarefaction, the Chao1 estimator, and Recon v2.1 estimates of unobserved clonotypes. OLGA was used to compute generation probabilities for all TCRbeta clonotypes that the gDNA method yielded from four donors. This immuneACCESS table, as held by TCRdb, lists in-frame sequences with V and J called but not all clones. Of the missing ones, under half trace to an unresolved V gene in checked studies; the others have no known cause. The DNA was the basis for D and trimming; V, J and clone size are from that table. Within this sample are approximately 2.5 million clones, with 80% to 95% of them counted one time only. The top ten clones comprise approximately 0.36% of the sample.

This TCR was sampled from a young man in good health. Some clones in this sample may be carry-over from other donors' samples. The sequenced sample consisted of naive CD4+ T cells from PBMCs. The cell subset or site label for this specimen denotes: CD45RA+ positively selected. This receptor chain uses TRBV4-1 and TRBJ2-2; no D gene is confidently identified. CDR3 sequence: CASSQDRAGSTGELFF. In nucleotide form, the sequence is TGCGCCAGCAGCCAAGATCGGGCAGGAAGCACCGGGGAGCTGTTTTTT.